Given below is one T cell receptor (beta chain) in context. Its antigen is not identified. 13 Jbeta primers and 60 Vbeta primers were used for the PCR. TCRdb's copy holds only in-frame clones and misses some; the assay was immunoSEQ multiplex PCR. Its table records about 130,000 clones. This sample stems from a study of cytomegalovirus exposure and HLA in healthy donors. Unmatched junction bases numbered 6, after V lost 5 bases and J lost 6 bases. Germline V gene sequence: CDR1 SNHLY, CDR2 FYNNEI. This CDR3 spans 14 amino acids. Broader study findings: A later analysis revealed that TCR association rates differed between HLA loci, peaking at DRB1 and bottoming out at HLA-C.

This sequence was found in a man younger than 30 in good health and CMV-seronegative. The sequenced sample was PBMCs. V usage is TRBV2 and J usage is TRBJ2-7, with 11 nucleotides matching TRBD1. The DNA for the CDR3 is TGTGCCAGCAGTCTCCGGACAGGGGGCGGCGAGCAGTACTTC. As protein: CASSLRTGGGEQYF.